A selection of T cell receptor beta chains follows, all from one sample in a study of vaccination and CD4 T cells after COVID-19. TCRdb independently ran MiXCR on the PCR reads; one entry per CDR3 protein. The sample includes approximately 10,000 distinct CDR3 sequences, roughly 25% of them seen just once. Their cognate antigens are unknown. The material sequenced was CD4+ T cells from blood, cultured in vitro, taken before SARS-CoV-2 vaccination. The receptor set was obtained from a human donor who received a COVID-19 vaccine. Both conserved end residues are part of each CDR3. A D gene is named only where the DNA matches it firmly. The listing skips clone size in some rows; elsewhere it reads once, few, many or a size class.

TRBV30	few	-	TRBJ2-3	CAWSPARGYTDTQYF	TGTGCCTGGAGCCCAGCGAGGGGGTACACAGATACGCAGTATTTT
TRBV6-5	few	TRBD2	TRBJ2-3	CASSYSLAGGGGTDTQYF	TGTGCCAGCAGTTACTCCCTAGCGGGGGGGGGCGGCACAGATACGCAGTATTTT
TRBV2	few	-	TRBJ1-2	CASATARSNYGYTF	TGTGCCAGCGCAACGGCAAGGTCTAACTATGGCTACACCTTC
TRBV10-1	-	-	TRBJ2-2	CASSVYTGGELFF	TGCGCCAGCAGTGTTTATACCGGGGGGGAGCTGTTTTTT
TRBV24-1	-	TRBD2	TRBJ2-1	CATSDLSSGSYNEQFF	TGTGCCACCAGTGATTTGTCTAGCGGCTCCTACAATGAGCAGTTCTTC
TRBV12-3/TRBV12-4	-	TRBD1	TRBJ2-7	CASSAPGQGYEQYF	TGTGCCAGCAGCGCACCGGGACAGGGATACGAGCAGTACTTC
TRBV20-1	few	-	TRBJ2-7	CSAGGRGTYEQYF	TGCAGTGCTGGAGGCAGAGGTACCTACGAGCAGTACTTC
TRBV7-2	few	-	TRBJ2-3	CASSLRSGGIDTQYF	TGTGCCAGCAGCTTAAGATCCGGGGGTATAGATACGCAGTATTTT
TRBV2	-	-	TRBJ2-1	CASSLTELYNEQFF	TGTGCCAGCAGTTTGACAGAGTTATACAATGAGCAGTTCTTC
TRBV19	-	-	TRBJ2-3	CASSIAPVGSTDTQYF	TGTGCCAGTAGTATAGCCCCGGTTGGGAGCACAGATACGCAGTATTTT
TRBV27	few	TRBD1	TRBJ1-6	CASTRDRDNPPLHF	TGTGCCAGCACTAGGGACAGGGACAATCCACCCCTCCACTTT
TRBV20-1	-	TRBD2	TRBJ2-3	CSAGPSKRGYPTDTQYF	TGCAGTGCAGGACCTAGCAAGCGGGGATATCCCACAGATACGCAGTATTTT
TRBV20-1	medium-sized	-	TRBJ2-5	CSAETGAGARETQYF	TGCAGTGCTGAAACGGGGGCGGGGGCCCGAGAGACCCAGTACTTC
TRBV24-1	-	TRBD1	TRBJ2-1	CATPAGQDYNEQFF	TGTGCCACCCCGGCGGGACAGGACTACAATGAGCAGTTTTTC
TRBV20-1	-	-	TRBJ1-6	CSARDSGAGGNSPLHF	TGCAGTGCTAGAGATTCAGGGGCCGGGGGTAATTCACCCCTCCACTTT
TRBV7-9	-	-	TRBJ1-1	CASSLAAGNTEAFF	TGTGCCAGCAGCTTAGCGGCAGGGAACACTGAAGCTTTCTTT
TRBV2	-	TRBD1	TRBJ1-5	CASSRGQASSGPQHF	TGTGCCAGCAGTCGTGGACAGGCCAGCTCGGGGCCCCAGCATTTT
TRBV20-1	few	TRBD2	TRBJ2-5	CSAKRTSGQQETQYF	TGCAGTGCTAAGAGGACTAGCGGGCAACAAGAGACCCAGTACTTC
TRBV7-2	few	TRBD2	TRBJ2-3	CASSIQAGASTDTQYF	TGTGCCAGCAGCATCCAAGCGGGGGCGAGCACAGATACGCAGTATTTT
TRBV27	few	-	TRBJ1-1	CASSSGAWANTEAFF	TGTGCCAGCAGTTCAGGGGCATGGGCGAACACTGAAGCTTTCTTT
TRBV19	-	-	TRBJ1-2	CASSIKPDSGIPFF	TGTGCCAGTAGTATAAAACCCGACAGCGGGATTCCCTTCTTC
TRBV5-4	once	-	TRBJ1-1	CASSLFGEFTEAFF	TGTGCCAGCAGCTTGTTCGGTGAGTTCACTGAAGCTTTCTTT
TRBV5-1	few	-	TRBJ2-6	CASSLGLTNSGANVLTF	TGCGCCAGCAGCTTGGGACTGACCAACTCTGGGGCCAACGTCCTGACTTTC
TRBV5-4	-	-	TRBJ2-2	CASSPEDRFGELFF	TGTGCCAGCAGCCCCGAGGACCGGTTCGGGGAGCTGTTTTTT
TRBV10-3	-	TRBD1	TRBJ2-5	CAIGQGQETKYF	TGTGCCATCGGACAGGGCCAAGAGACCAAGTACTTC
TRBV4-1	few	-	TRBJ1-1	CASSSRGRRTEAFF	TGCGCCAGCAGCTCGAGGGGAAGGCGGACTGAAGCTTTCTTT
TRBV6-1	-	-	TRBJ2-1	CASSRAGNSYNEQFF	TGTGCCAGCAGTAGGGCGGGGAATTCCTACAATGAGCAGTTCTTC
TRBV6-1	medium-sized	-	TRBJ1-5	CASSRGLGNQPQHF	TGTGCCAGCAGTCGAGGGCTTGGCAATCAGCCCCAGCATTTT